The text below deals with one TCR beta chain. This table comes from immunoSEQ multiplex PCR, and its TCRdb copy is limited to in-frame clones, with some not included. The table has hundreds of thousands of clones, about 96% seen once. Positively selected for CCR7, the CD45RO-negative cells used as naive CD8 cells excluded terminally differentiated effector memory CD45RA+ cells. The data were obtained in a study of shared clonotypes between healthy human individuals. Germline V gene sequence: CDR1 SEHNR, CDR2 FQNEAQ (reference sequence). The V end was cut by 5 bases, the J end by 1 base, with 11 bases between. This CDR3 has 15 residues.

This receptor was taken from a man younger than 45 in good health. The chain couples TRBV7-9 to TRBJ2-2, with a weak D call TRBD1 (6 bases). Sequenced material: naive CD8+ T cells sorted from blood. For the CDR3, the DNA is TGTGCCAGCAGCACTTGGACAGTGAACACCGGGGAGCTGTTTTTT. Its protein is CASSTWTVNTGELFF.